This T cell receptor beta chain was sequenced in a study of cytomegalovirus exposure and HLA in healthy donors. Study-wide points: High specificity and sensitivity for cytomegalovirus status were reported for the classifier. TCR beta chain V- and J-gene trimming was linked, in a later analysis, to a missense variant in DCLRE1C. In a later analysis, productive TCRs from donors in an Asian-associated ancestry cluster reportedly carried fewer N-insertions than the cohort mean.

The PCR ran on 60 Vbeta and 13 Jbeta primers. Only in-frame clones appear in the TCRdb table, and some are missing; sequencing was by immunoSEQ multiplex PCR. The profile shows approximately 76,000 clones, roughly 85% of them singletons. V was trimmed by 2 bases and J by 5 bases, leaving 12 bases between them. Germline CDR1 reads SGHVS; CDR2 reads FNYEAQ. The CDR3 extends over 15 amino acids. Concerning this clone: Its antigen is unidentified.

This rearrangement joins TRBV7-6 to TRBJ2-2, with D possibly matching TRBD2 (6 bases). Source material: PBMCs. The sequence was collected from a man under 40 in good health and CMV-seronegative. CDR3: CASSLRRLETGELFF. The CDR3 nucleotides read TGTGCCAGCAGCTTAAGGCGACTAGAGACCGGGGAGCTGTTTTTT.